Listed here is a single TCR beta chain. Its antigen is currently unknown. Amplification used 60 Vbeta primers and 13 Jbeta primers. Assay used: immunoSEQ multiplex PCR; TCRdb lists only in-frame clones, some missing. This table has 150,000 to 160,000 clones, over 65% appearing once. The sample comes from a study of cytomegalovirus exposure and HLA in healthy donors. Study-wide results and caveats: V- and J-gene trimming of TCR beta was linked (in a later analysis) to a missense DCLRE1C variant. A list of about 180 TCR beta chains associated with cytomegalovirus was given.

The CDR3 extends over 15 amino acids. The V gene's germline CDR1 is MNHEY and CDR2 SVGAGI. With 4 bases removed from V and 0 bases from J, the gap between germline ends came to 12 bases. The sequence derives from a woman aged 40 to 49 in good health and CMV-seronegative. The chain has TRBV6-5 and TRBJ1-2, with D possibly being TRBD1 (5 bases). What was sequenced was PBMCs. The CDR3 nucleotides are TGTGCCAGCAGTTCCGCTCTGACAGCTAACTATGGCTACACCTTC. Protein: CASSSALTANYGYTF.